This T cell receptor (beta chain) is drawn from a study of blood T cell repertoires in COVID-19. Study information: Sites across the United States, Italy and Spain contributed samples from acute and convalescent COVID-19.

Sequenced by immunoSEQ multiplex PCR; TCRdb stores in-frame clones only, minus some. The repertoire holds roughly 250,000 clones, more than 65% seen once, with 15% to 17% in the top ten. This clone was detected only once. Trimming cost V 5 bases and J 2 bases, with 7 bases left between them. The germline V gene encodes CDR1 SSHAT and CDR2 FNYEAQ (reference sequence). This CDR3 is 13 amino acids long. It was during active infection that Seattle patients were enrolled and then longitudinally followed. The TCR originated in a person aged 70 to 85 with COVID-19, enrolled during active disease. The chain links TRBV7-7 to TRBJ2-1; a possible D gene is TRBD1 (5 bases). Sequenced: peripheral blood. CDR3 coding DNA: TGTGCCAGCAGCCCAGGGACCTACAATGAGCAGTTCTTC. This translates into CASSPGTYNEQFF.